A single sample gave rise to the 22 T cell receptor beta chains below, sequenced in a study of response to subunit inactivated influenza vaccine. TCRdb ran MiXCR on the RT-PCR reads and lists one entry per CDR3 protein. Of 500,000 to 550,000 distinct CDR3 sequences listed, around a quarter are singletons. Another study also made use of these data, one on T cells expressing NK-cell markers. That report adds: Synthesis of TCR beta cDNA relied on 5'RACE template switching carrying UMIs.

The sample here was CD4+ T cells sorted from PBMCs, taken 11 to 12 days after vaccination. These receptors were collected from a man in his forties or fifties who received an inactivated influenza vaccine.

In its sample, this clonotype was seen once. The V call is TRBV9, the J call TRBJ2-3; D is undetermined. The CDR3 has 14 amino acids. V was cut by 0 bases and J by 2 bases, with 7 bases left in between. The germline gives CDR1 SGDLS, CDR2 YYNGEE. CDR3 DNA: TGTGCCAGCAGCGTAGCCAGGATCACAGATACGCAGTATTTT. Translated: CASSVARITDTQYF. The whole variable domain, filled in from reference TRBV9 and TRBJ2-3, reads DSGVTQTPKHLITATGQRVTLRCSPRSGDLSVYWYQQSLDQGLQFLIQYYNGEERAKGNILERFSAQQFPDLHSELNLSSLELGDSALYFCASSVARITDTQYFGPGTRLTVL.

The chain joins TRBV30 to TRBJ1-5, with a tentative D call TRBD1 (6 bases). Per germline, CDR1 GTSNPN and CDR2 SVGIG (reference sequence). The CDR3 loop spans 13 amino acids. V dropped 4 bases and J dropped 3 bases, with 10 bases sitting between them. CDR3 protein: CAWTTGNNQPQHF. As DNA, the CDR3 is TGTGCCTGGACTACAGGGAACAATCAGCCCCAGCATTTT.

This chain uses TRBV12-3 or TRBV12-4 with TRBJ2-4, with D hard to call. V lost 1 base and J 7 bases, leaving 2 bases between the germline ends. The CDR3 has 11 residues. The CDR3 sequence: CASSLGNIQYF. DNA of the CDR3: TGTGCCAGCAGTTTAGGTAACATTCAGTACTTC.

The genes are TRBV12-3 or TRBV12-4 and TRBJ1-1; D possibly corresponds to TRBD1 (5 bases). V was pared by 3 bases and J by 4 bases, with 12 bases between. This CDR3 region has 14 residues. In DNA, the CDR3 is TGTGCCAGCAGTTTCGGGGGTTCTAGCACTGAAGCTTTCTTT. This gives the protein CASSFGGSSTEAFF.

The chain employs TRBV11-1 and TRBJ2-3; 11 bases line up with TRBD2. Germline CDR1 SGHAT, CDR2 FQDESV (reference sequence). The CDR3 is 18 residues long. V lost 4 bases, J lost 2 bases, and 11 bases stayed unmatched. CDR3 coding DNA: TGTGCCAGCAGCTCACGAGTAACTAGCGGGGGTTCCACAGATACGCAGTATTTT. This translates into CASSSRVTSGGSTDTQYF.

The count of this clonotype is one. This chain uses TRBV12-3 or TRBV12-4 with TRBJ1-2, with a possible D match to TRBD1 (6 bases). V lost 0 bases to trimming and J lost 3 bases, with 17 bases between them. The CDR3 sequence is 17 residues long. The CDR3 DNA is TGTGCCAGCAGTTTAGCCCCTACTTGGACAGCCGACTATGGCTACACCTTC. This gives the protein CASSLAPTWTADYGYTF.

The rearrangement uses TRBV6-2 or TRBV6-3 and TRBJ2-3, with a weak D call TRBD2 (5 bases). Germline V gene sequence: CDR1 MNHEY, CDR2 SVGEGT. Trimming cost V 1 base and J 2 bases, with 16 bases left between them. The CDR3 totals 17 residues. The CDR3, as DNA: TGTGCCAGCAGTTACTTAAGCGGACTTCTTGTCACAGATACGCAGTATTTT. This sequence encodes CASSYLSGLLVTDTQYF.

The rearrangement uses TRBV4-2 and TRBJ1-2; TRBD1 aligns across 8 bases. This CDR3 spans 19 amino acids. Germline V lookup: CDR1 LGHNA, CDR2 YNFKEQ. J was trimmed by 8 bases and V by 2 bases; bases with no gene match: 22. The CDR3 here is CASSQIALTGATVRKGYTF. DNA for the CDR3: TGTGCCAGCAGCCAAATCGCCCTGACAGGGGCGACGGTCAGGAAAGGCTACACCTTC.

This chain links TRBV28 with TRBJ2-7, with D perhaps TRBD1 or TRBD2 (5 bases each). Germline CDR1 is MDHEN and CDR2 is SYDVKM. The CDR3 has 15 residues. With 8 bases removed from V and 2 bases from J, the gap between germline ends came to 19 bases. This chain's CDR3 is CASSNPRDRAYEQYF. In DNA, the CDR3 is TGTGCCAGCTCCAATCCCCGGGACCGGGCCTACGAGCAGTACTTC.

The rearrangement links TRBV4-3 to TRBJ1-4; 9 bases agree with TRBD1. Trimming cost V 1 base and J 4 bases; bases outside gene matches: 4. The length of the CDR3 is 16 residues. Germline V gene sequence: CDR1 LGHNA, CDR2 YSLEER. CDR3 residues: CASSQAKGQGNEKLFF. CDR3 in DNA: TGCGCCAGCAGCCAAGCCAAGGGACAGGGTAATGAAAAACTGTTTTTT.

The sample holds a few counts of this clonotype. The J gene is TRBJ2-7, the V gene TRBV20-1; no clear D. This CDR3 is 11 amino acids long. V lost 6 bases and J lost 4, with 10 bases in between. Germline assignment: CDR1 DFQATT and CDR2 SNEGSKA (reference sequence). The CDR3 is CSATPLYEQYF. In nucleotides, the CDR3 is TGCAGTGCAACCCCACTATACGAGCAGTACTTC.

This chain links TRBV7-2 with TRBJ2-7; D not resolved. The CDR3 is 13 amino acids. With 2 bases removed from V and 1 base from J, the gap between germline ends came to 6 bases. The germline V gene encodes CDR1 SGHTA and CDR2 FQGNSA. The CDR3 region has the DNA TGTGCCAGCAGCTTACCCCGATCCTACGAGCAGTACTTC. This gives the protein CASSLPRSYEQYF.

This clonotype was observed a few times. The V gene is TRBV5-1, the J gene TRBJ2-5, with 13 bases fitting TRBD2. This CDR3 contains 17 residues. The trim removed 0 bases at V and 1 base at J, leaving 3 bases unmatched. The V gene's germline CDR1 is SGHRS and CDR2 YFSETQ. CDR3 amino acids: CASSLARTSGGQETQYF. The DNA of the CDR3 is TGCGCCAGCAGCTTGGCCCGGACTAGCGGGGGCCAAGAGACCCAGTACTTC.

This clonotype was observed a few times. The chain links TRBV29-1 to TRBJ2-1; TRBD2 agrees at 8 bases. V trimming: 7 bases; J trimming: 2 bases; junction bases outside the gene matches: 4. The CDR3 is 13 amino acids. Germline CDR1 is SQVTM and CDR2 is ANQGSEA. The CDR3 region is CSAAGGTYNEQFF. DNA of the CDR3: TGCAGCGCGGCGGGAGGCACCTACAATGAGCAGTTCTTC.

This clonotype has ten or more counts. This chain joins TRBV15 and TRBJ2-5; TRBD2 agrees at 10 bases. Germline V gene lookup returns CDR1 LNHNV and CDR2 YYDKDF (reference sequence). The CDR3 spans 14 residues. V lost 6 bases and J lost 5; bases outside the gene matches: 6. CDR3 in amino acids: CATSDASGSETQYF. CDR3 sequence (DNA): TGTGCCACCAGTGACGCTAGCGGGAGTGAGACCCAGTACTTC.

The chain is built from TRBV7-9 and TRBJ2-2, with D unresolved. Between the trimmed V and J ends, which lost 2 bases and 5 bases, there was a span of 12 bases. The germline CDR1 and CDR2 sequences are SEHNR and FQNEAQ (reference sequence). The CDR3 has 15 residues. CDR3 residues: CASSLRSEGTGELFF. DNA for the CDR3: TGTGCCAGCAGCTTACGAAGTGAAGGGACCGGGGAGCTGTTTTTT.

This clonotype has a handful of counts. J is TRBJ2-1 and V is TRBV20-1; 7 nucleotides match TRBD2. Looked up from germline, CDR1 is DFQATT and CDR2 is SNEGSKA (reference sequence). This CDR3 is 16 amino acids long. The V and J ends lost 6 bases and 5 bases, in that order; junction bases with no gene match: 16. Here the CDR3 reads CSAQAGLLPRDNEQFF. The CDR3 DNA is TGCAGTGCCCAAGCGGGACTACTACCCCGGGACAATGAGCAGTTCTTC.

The V gene is TRBV29-1, the J gene TRBJ1-4; D uncertain. The CDR3 is 12 residues long. V was cut by 4 bases and J by 8 bases, with 11 bases left in between. Per germline, CDR1 SQVTM and CDR2 ANQGSEA. CDR3 protein: CSVGSPEEKLFF. The CDR3 DNA follows: TGCAGCGTTGGATCACCCGAAGAAAAACTGTTTTTT.

The chain uses TRBV11-1 and TRBJ2-3; 13 positions match TRBD2. Germline lookup yields CDR1 SGHAT and CDR2 FQDESV (reference sequence). The CDR3 is made up of 20 amino acids. J was trimmed by 3 bases and V by 1 base; bases with no gene match: 13. CDR3 DNA: TGTGCCAGCAGCTTAGGTGATCGGACTAGCGGGAGACTGACGACAGATACGCAGTATTTT. This gives the protein CASSLGDRTSGRLTTDTQYF.

This clonotype was seen a single time. The rearrangement links TRBV7-2 to TRBJ1-2; no definite D call. Deletions cut 1 base from V and 3 bases from J, with 12 bases between. The CDR3 has 15 amino acids. Per the germline V gene, CDR1 is SGHTA and CDR2 is FQGNSA. In nucleotides, the CDR3 is TGTGCCAGCAGCTTAGGTTTGAGGGATGACTATGGCTACACCTTC. Protein product: CASSLGLRDDYGYTF. Based on the CDR3 plus reference TRBV7-2 and TRBJ1-2, the full variable domain is GAGVSQSPSNKVTEKGKDVELRCDPISGHTALYWYRQSLGQGLEFLIYFQGNSAPDKSGLPSDRFSAERTGGSVSTLTIQRTQQEDSAVYLCASSLGLRDDYGYTFGSGTRLTVV.

V is TRBV15 and J is TRBJ2-5; the D gene is possibly TRBD2 (5 bases). There are 14 residues in the CDR3. The ends were cut back, 8 bases at V and 5 bases at J, with 18 bases in the middle. CDR1 is LNHNV and CDR2 is YYDKDF in the germline V gene (reference sequence). CDR3 amino acids: CATSRYRRLETQYF. In DNA form, the CDR3 reads TGTGCCACCTCCCGATACCGGAGGTTGGAGACCCAGTACTTC.

V gene TRBV28 combines with J gene TRBJ2-1, with D unresolved. The CDR3 length is 12 residues. V was pared by 5 bases and J by 10 bases, with 12 bases between. The germline CDR1 and CDR2 sequences are MDHEN and SYDVKM. CDR3 in DNA: TGTGCCAGCAGTCCCCCTCGTCGGGAGCAGTTCTTC. Protein sequence: CASSPPRREQFF. Together with reference TRBV28 and TRBJ2-1, the CDR3 gives the full variable domain: DVKVTQSSRYLVKRTGEKVFLECVQDMDHENMFWYRQDPGLGLRLIYFSYDVKMKEKGDIPEGYSVSREKKERFSLILESASTNQTSMYLCASSPPRREQFFGPGTRLTVL.